These 24 T cell receptor beta chains were sequenced from one sample in a study of blood T cell repertoires in COVID-19. Measured with immunoSEQ multiplex PCR; TCRdb has only the in-frame clones, and not every one. The sample yields about 42,000 clones, about 80% seen once. The specimen sequenced was peripheral blood. These receptors were taken from a man between 70 and 80 years old with active or convalescent COVID-19.

The sample holds one count of this clone. The J gene is TRBJ1-2, the V gene TRBV28; perhaps TRBD1 as D (5 bases). The CDR3 has 11 amino acids. Germline V gene data show CDR1 as MDHEN and CDR2 as SYDVKM. V gave up 4 bases and J gave up 7 bases, with 7 bases separating them. The CDR3 loop reads CASSYGGGYTF. CDR3 bases: TGTGCCAGCAGTTACGGGGGTGGCTACACCTTC.

The CDR3 nucleotides are TGTGCCAGCAGCAGGACAGGGGGATCTGAAAAACTGTTTTTT. Translating it yields CASSRTGGSEKLFF. The chain couples TRBV5-4 to TRBJ1-4; 10 bases map to TRBD1. CDR1 and CDR2 from the germline V gene are SGHNT and YYREEE (reference sequence). V trimming: 4 bases; J trimming: 7 bases; junction bases outside the gene matches: 4. CDR3 size: 14 residues.

CDR3 in amino acids: CASAFQVPTGSTGNTIYF. Here the CDR3 DNA reads TGTGCCAGCGCCTTCCAGGTCCCGACAGGGAGTACCGGAAACACCATATATTTT. The chain links TRBV18 to TRBJ1-3, with 7 bases matching TRBD1. V was clipped by 8 bases and J by 4 bases; unmatched bases: 20. The CDR3 runs 18 residues. Germline CDR1 and CDR2: KGHSH and LQKENI.

The chain uses TRBV19 and TRBJ1-5; D unresolved. The germline V and J ends were trimmed by 3 bases and 7 bases, with 7 bases remaining between them. The CDR3 has 12 residues. CDR1 and CDR2 from the germline V gene are LNHDA and SQIVND (reference sequence). CDR3 protein: CASSIVTQPQHF. For the CDR3, the DNA is TGTGCCAGTAGTATTGTCACACAGCCCCAGCATTTT.

The chain joins TRBV7-6 to TRBJ2-2; 7 nucleotides align to TRBD2. The trim removed 2 bases at V and 2 bases at J, leaving 11 bases unmatched. The CDR3 is made up of 18 amino acids. Germline CDR1 reads SGHVS; CDR2 reads FNYEAQ. The CDR3 nucleotides are TGTGCCAGCAGCTTAAGCTCTAGCGGCTTCCTAAACACCGGGGAGCTGTTTTTT. It specifies CASSLSSSGFLNTGELFF.

Only one count was recorded for this clone. This chain connects TRBV6-1 to TRBJ1-3; D remains ambiguous. V lost 3 bases and J 4 bases, leaving 13 bases between the germline ends. The length of the CDR3 is 15 residues. Germline V gives CDR1 MNHNS, CDR2 SASEGT. The CDR3 coding sequence is TGTGCCAGCAGTGACGTTAAGGCGGGAGGAAACACCATATATTTT. Translated: CASSDVKAGGNTIYF.

This chain uses TRBV5-5 with TRBJ1-1; D gene uncertain. This CDR3 is built from 14 residues. Germline V gene data show CDR1 as SGHKS and CDR2 as YYEKEE (reference sequence). V lost 0 bases, J lost 3 bases, and 9 bases lay in between. The CDR3 region is CASSLAVTDTEAFF. Written as DNA, the CDR3 is TGTGCCAGCAGCTTGGCGGTTACCGACACTGAAGCTTTCTTT.

This clone was detected once. V gene TRBV6-5 combines with J gene TRBJ2-3; D is perhaps TRBD1 (5 bases). The CDR3 extends over 15 amino acids. Germline V gives CDR1 MNHEY, CDR2 SVGAGI. The V end was cut by 6 bases, the J end by 2 bases, with 15 bases between. The CDR3 region is CASRQEPRHTDTQYF. The CDR3 nucleotides read TGTGCCAGCAGACAGGAACCGAGACACACAGATACGCAGTATTTT.

This sequence joins TRBV19 and TRBJ2-3; the D gene is possibly TRBD1 (5 bases). The CDR3 contains 13 residues. Deletions cut 3 bases from V and 6 bases from J, with 10 bases between. Looked up from germline, CDR1 is LNHDA and CDR2 is SQIVND (reference sequence). The CDR3 reads CASSISRVDTQYF. The DNA of the CDR3 is TGTGCCAGTAGTATCTCCAGGGTTGATACGCAGTATTTT.

This chain uses TRBV5-1 with TRBJ2-1; tentative D call: TRBD2 (6 bases). Trimming cost V 4 bases and J 5 bases, with 16 bases left between them. Per the germline V gene, CDR1 is SGHRS and CDR2 is YFSETQ. The CDR3 sequence is 15 residues long. The CDR3 protein is CASSPGGRADNEQFF. The CDR3 bases are TGCGCCAGCAGCCCCGGAGGGCGGGCCGACAATGAGCAGTTCTTC.

The rearrangement uses TRBV28 and TRBJ2-7, with D unclear. Germline values: CDR1 MDHEN, CDR2 SYDVKM. Trimming removed 6 bases at V and 4 bases at J, with 7 bases between. CDR3 length: 11 amino acids. This CDR3 reads CASSPRYEQYF. In DNA form, the CDR3 reads TGTGCCAGCAGCCCCCGTTACGAGCAGTACTTC.

This sequence joins TRBV7-6 and TRBJ1-4, with 7 bases matching TRBD1. CDR3 size: 15 residues. Germline values: CDR1 SGHVS, CDR2 FNYEAQ. V was clipped by 5 bases and J by 0 bases; unmatched bases: 3. CDR3 nucleotides: TGTGCCAGCAGCAATCAGGGGGCAACTAATGAAAAACTGTTTTTT. Its translation: CASSNQGATNEKLFF.

Only one count was recorded for this clone. Written as DNA, the CDR3 is TGTGCCAGCTCACCCGCGGGGGAGACCCAGTACTTC. Amino acids: CASSPAGETQYF. The chain employs TRBV18 and TRBJ2-5, with TRBD2 as a possible D gene (6 bases). CDR3 length: 12 residues. Trimming cost V 3 bases and J 5 bases, with 7 bases left between them. Germline V gene sequence: CDR1 KGHSH, CDR2 LQKENI. Drawing the rest from reference TRBV18 and TRBJ2-5, the complete variable domain is NAGVMQNPRHLVRRRGQEARLRCSPMKGHSHVYWYRQLPEEGLKFMVYLQKENIIDESGMPKERFSAEFPKEGPSILRIQQVVRGDSAAYFCASSPAGETQYFGPGTRLLVL.

The chain has TRBV4-1 and TRBJ2-3; possible D gene TRBD2, 7 bases. Looked up from germline, CDR1 is MGHRA and CDR2 is YSYEKL. The CDR3 length is 20 residues. Trimming stripped 1 base from V and 0 bases from J, with 23 bases between. CDR3 coding DNA: TGCGCCAGCAGCCAAGGAGGGGGGCTTTGGGCGGGGGCTAGCACAGATACGCAGTATTTT. It translates to CASSQGGGLWAGASTDTQYF.

The table lists this clone with a few counts. The CDR3 DNA reads TGCGCCAGCAGCCAAGATGGATCGGGTGGTGGCTACACCTTC. Amino acid sequence: CASSQDGSGGGYTF. This rearrangement joins TRBV4-1 to TRBJ1-2; D not certain. The germline V gene has CDR1 MGHRA and CDR2 YSYEKL. This CDR3 contains 14 residues. Trimming removed 0 bases at V and 7 bases at J, with 12 bases between.

The CDR3 DNA sequence: TGTGCCAGCAGTTACGGAGACAGGGGCCCATCTAACTATGGCTACACCTTC. This translates into CASSYGDRGPSNYGYTF. The chain links TRBV6-2 or TRBV6-3 to TRBJ1-2; TRBD1 matches 8 bases. Per germline, CDR1 MNHEY and CDR2 SVGEGT. J gave up 0 bases and V 2 bases, and 8 bases lay outside the gene matches. This CDR3 is built from 17 residues.

This chain uses TRBV4-1 with TRBJ2-2, with 7 bases aligning to TRBD1. Per the germline V gene, CDR1 is MGHRA and CDR2 is YSYEKL. The trim removed 4 bases at V and 2 bases at J, leaving 7 bases unmatched. This CDR3 is built from 16 residues. The CDR3 sequence: CASSPIRDSNTGELFF. The CDR3 region has the DNA TGCGCCAGCAGCCCTATCCGGGACAGTAACACCGGGGAGCTGTTTTTT.

J is TRBJ1-1 and V is TRBV27; D gene uncertain. The V end was cut by 4 bases, the J end by 2 bases, with 11 bases between. The V gene's germline CDR1 is MNHEY and CDR2 SMNVEV (reference sequence). This CDR3 is 14 amino acids long. CDR3 residues: CASSSLYRNTEAFF. As DNA, the CDR3 is TGTGCCAGCAGTTCCCTTTACAGAAACACTGAAGCTTTCTTT.

The chain combines TRBV5-1 with TRBJ2-7; 7 bases agree with TRBD2. Germline V gene lookup returns CDR1 SGHRS and CDR2 YFSETQ. The CDR3 covers 16 residues. The V segment lost 0 bases and the J segment 0 bases; nucleotides outside the gene matches: 6. The CDR3 bases are TGCGCCAGCAGCTTGGCTAGCGGATCCGACTCCTACGAGCAGTACTTC. The encoded protein is CASSLASGSDSYEQYF.

This chain links TRBV9 with TRBJ2-7; 11 bases line up with TRBD1. Germline CDR1 SGDLS, CDR2 YYNGEE. This CDR3 has 19 residues. J gave up 0 bases and V 4 bases, and 15 bases lay outside the gene matches. CDR3 sequence (DNA): TGTGCCAGCAGCCCAAGGCCGGGACAGGGGGAATTGAGCTCCTACGAGCAGTACTTC. Encoded protein: CASSPRPGQGELSSYEQYF.

The V and J genes are TRBV5-4 and TRBJ1-2; weak D call: TRBD1 (6 bases). The CDR3 has 12 amino acids. The germline V and J ends were trimmed by 3 bases and 8 bases, with 11 bases remaining between them. CDR1 and CDR2 (germline): SGHNT, YYREEE (reference sequence). The CDR3 DNA is TGTGCCAGCAGCTATTATGGGGGCGGCTACACCTTC. Its protein is CASSYYGGGYTF.

In its sample, this clone was seen once. CDR3 bases: TGTGCCAGCAGCTCGCGGCAGGGGAACTATGGCTACACCTTC. Protein sequence: CASSSRQGNYGYTF. The V gene is TRBV5-8, the J gene TRBJ1-2; tentatively, D is TRBD1 (6 bases). The V gene lost 3 bases and the J gene lost 2 bases, with 11 bases spanning the gap. The CDR3 loop spans 14 amino acids. Germline CDR1 SGHTS, CDR2 YDEGEE.

CDR3 coding DNA: TGTGCCAGCAGCTCATTAGCGGGGGGTGCAGATACGCAGTATTTT. This translates into CASSSLAGGADTQYF. The chain has TRBV7-3 and TRBJ2-3; 10 nucleotides align to TRBD2. Germline CDR1 and CDR2: SGHTA and FQGTGA. The length of the CDR3 is 15 residues. With 4 bases clipped from V and 4 bases from J, the junction kept 5 bases outside the gene matches.

This clone was seen a few times. It is unclear where the CDR3 begins or ends on the DNA, so no DNA is shown, and the CDR3 is as TCRdb lists it. The chain combines TRBV19 with TRBJ1-3; the table gives TRBD1 as D, unverified against the DNA. Germline values: CDR1 LNHDA, CDR2 SQIVND (reference sequence). The CDR3 spans 15 amino acids, including both terminal residues. CDR3 region: CASSTVGQGSGPQYF.